Listed below are T cell receptor beta chains from one sample, sequenced in a study of chemoradiotherapy in HPV16-positive cancers. Sequenced by immunoSEQ multiplex PCR; TCRdb stores in-frame clones only, minus some. There are about 3,000 clones in the sample; 71% occur only once, and roughly 15% lies in the top ten. This specimen was collected from a patient who underwent chemoradiotherapy. The receptors shown here come from a human donor with HPV-associated anogenital cancer. Each CDR3 is given with its conserved first and last residue. Each record gives: D gene, V gene, J gene, clone size, CDR3 DNA, CDR3 protein. A D gene is named only where the DNA matches it firmly. Only some rows state a clone size, as once, few, many or a class for expanded clones.

NA	TRBV5-4	TRBJ2-5	few	TGTGCCAGCAGCCCCGACCCGGCGGGGGCTCAAGAGACCCAGTACTTC	CASSPDPAGAQETQYF
TRBD2	TRBV5-1	TRBJ2-3	NA	TGCGCCAGCAGCTTCGGACTAGCGGGGACAGATACGCAGTATTTT	CASSFGLAGTDTQYF
TRBD2	TRBV9	TRBJ2-1	NA	TGTGCCAGCAGCGTAGAATGTTGTAGCGGGGGGGATCGCGATGAGCAGTTCTTC	CASSVECCSGGDRDEQFF
TRBD1	TRBV5-4	TRBJ1-1	NA	TGTGCCAGCAGTCCCCCAGGGGGGCGGGCTGAAGCTTTCTTT	CASSPPGGRAEAFF
TRBD1	TRBV5-6	TRBJ1-1	NA	TGTGCCAGCAGCCAAGACAGGGTGAACACTGAAGCTTTCTTT	CASSQDRVNTEAFF
TRBD2	TRBV19	TRBJ2-1	NA	TGTGCCAGTAGTTGGTACGCGGGAGGGGCTGACAATGCTCAGTTCTTC	CASSWYAGGADNAQFF
NA	TRBV9	TRBJ1-3	NA	TGTGCCAGCAGCCCCGGACAATCCGGAAACACCATATATTTT	CASSPGQSGNTIYF
TRBD1	TRBV29-1	TRBJ1-2	NA	TGCAGCGTTGTTGGCCGGGGACAGAACTATGGCTACACCTTC	CSVVGRGQNYGYTF
TRBD1	TRBV28	TRBJ2-7	NA	TGTGCCAGCAGTACCCCCCGACAGGGGAGGATTTACGAGCAGTACTTC	CASSTPRQGRIYEQYF
NA	TRBV4-3	TRBJ2-1	NA	TGCGCCAGCAGCCAAGTCCTGGACAATGAGCAGTTCTTC	CASSQVLDNEQFF
NA	TRBV6-5	TRBJ1-1	NA	TGTGCCAGCAGTTACCGGTTTTCTGCAGAGAACACTGAAGCTTTCTTT	CASSYRFSAENTEAFF
NA	TRBV25-1	TRBJ1-4	NA	TGTGCCAGCAGTGAATTTGGGGGGACACCGGCAACTAATGAAAAACTGTTTTTT	CASSEFGGTPATNEKLFF
TRBD2	TRBV7-7	TRBJ2-3	NA	TGTGCCAGGGGGGGACTAGCGTTATCGGATACGCAGTATTTT	CARGGLALSDTQYF
TRBD2	TRBV7-3	TRBJ2-1	few	TGTGCCAGCAGCTTGGGGCTAGCGGGGGGGGATGAGCAGTTCTTC	CASSLGLAGGDEQFF
TRBD1	TRBV28	TRBJ1-2	NA	TGTGCCAGCAGTCAAGACAGGGGGAAAGCTAACTATGGCTACACCTTC	CASSQDRGKANYGYTF
NA	TRBV7-2	TRBJ1-1	few	TGTGCCAGCAGCTTATCAGCGAACACTGAAGCTTTCTTT	CASSLSANTEAFF
TRBD1	TRBV18	TRBJ1-2	once	TGTGCCAGCTCCCCGGGACAGGGGGTCTATGGCTACACCTTC	CASSPGQGVYGYTF
NA	TRBV19	TRBJ2-2	NA	TGTGCCAGTAGTCTTATAGGGGTCGGCACCGGGGAGCTGTTTTTT	CASSLIGVGTGELFF
NA	TRBV27	TRBJ1-2	NA	TGTGCCAGCAGTACAAGGGACGGACCTCTAGCTAACTATGGCTACACCTTC	CASSTRDGPLANYGYTF
NA	TRBV7-9	TRBJ2-1	NA	TGTGCCAGCAGCTTAGGGGCAAGGGGTGAGCAGTTCTTC	CASSLGARGEQFF
NA	TRBV5-5	TRBJ1-2	NA	TGTGCCAGCAGCTTGGTTGTGGGGACTGGCGGCTACACCTTC	CASSLVVGTGGYTF
NA	TRBV25-1	TRBJ1-1	few	TGTGCCAGCAGTGAATGGGGGGACCCTGAAGCTTTCTTT	CASSEWGDPEAFF
NA	TRBV4-1	TRBJ2-2	NA	TGCGCCAGCAGCCGATCTTCGAACACCGGGGAGCTGTTTTTT	CASSRSSNTGELFF
TRBD1	TRBV4-3	TRBJ1-2	NA	TGCGCCAGCAGCCAGGAAACCGGGACAGGGGTTGTCTATGGCTACACCTTC	CASSQETGTGVVYGYTF
NA	TRBV4-1	TRBJ1-2	NA	TGCGCCAGCAGCCCCTACACAGGAAACTATGGCTACACCTTC	CASSPYTGNYGYTF
NA	TRBV7-2	TRBJ1-1	NA	TGTGCCAGCAGCTTCTCGGGGTACGGCACTGAAGCTTTCTTT	CASSFSGYGTEAFF
NA	TRBV7-2	TRBJ1-5	NA	TGTGCCAGCAGCGAGCCAAATCAGCCCCAGCATTTT	CASSEPNQPQHF
NA	TRBV7-8	TRBJ2-2	NA	TGTGCCAGCAGCTTAGCGCAAGGGACCGGGGAGCTGTTTTTT	CASSLAQGTGELFF
NA	TRBV10-3	TRBJ1-1	NA	TGTGCCATCAGTGATCTAGGGCAGAGCATGAACACTGAAGCTTTCTTT	CAISDLGQSMNTEAFF
NA	TRBV2	TRBJ2-3	NA	TGTGCCAGCAGTGAGGGGGGCCCGTCAGATACGCAGTATTTT	CASSEGGPSDTQYF
NA	TRBV7-2	TRBJ2-7	NA	TGTGCCAGCAGCTTATCTGGGACTGACTCCTACGAGCAGTACTTC	CASSLSGTDSYEQYF
NA	TRBV6-1	TRBJ2-7	NA	TGTGCCAGCTGTCTCATTTACGAGCAGTACTTC	CASCLIYEQYF
NA	TRBV5-4	TRBJ1-2	NA	TGTGCCAGCAGCTGGAACTATGGCTACACCTTC	CASSWNYGYTF
NA	TRBV10-3	TRBJ2-5	NA	TGTGCCATCAACACGCCTGGAGAGACCCAGTACTTC	CAINTPGETQYF
NA	TRBV6-4	TRBJ1-5	NA	TGTGCCAGCAGTGCCGAGTTCAATCAGCCCCAGCATTTT	CASSAEFNQPQHF
NA	TRBV29-1	TRBJ1-2	once	TGCAGCGTTGATTGGGGCCCTAGGACCTCCTTC	CSVDWGPRTSF
TRBD2	TRBV4-2	TRBJ2-5	NA	TGTGCCAGCAGCCAGGGCGGGGGGCAAGAGACCCAGTACTTC	CASSQGGGQETQYF
NA	TRBV2	TRBJ2-5	NA	TGTGCCAGCAGTGTCGCGCATCGCCAAGAGACCCAGTACTTC	CASSVAHRQETQYF
TRBD1	TRBV28	TRBJ1-6	NA	TGTGCCAGCAGTTTAAGACAGGGTTATTCACCCCTCCACTTT	CASSLRQGYSPLHF
TRBD1	TRBV5-6	TRBJ2-4	NA	TGTGCCAGCAGCTACGGGACAGCTTTCTTTCAGTACTTC	CASSYGTAFFQYF
NA	TRBV19	TRBJ2-6	few	TGTGCCAGTAGTATCCCTCGTTTTGGGGCCAACGTCCTGACTTTC	CASSIPRFGANVLTF
NA	TRBV15	TRBJ1-5	once	TGTGCCACCAAGGCAGGGAGCTCCTATAGCAATCAGCCCCAGCATTTT	CATKAGSSYSNQPQHF
TRBD1	TRBV11-2	TRBJ1-1	once	TGTGCCAGCAGCTTCCTCTCAGGGGGGGTGAAGACTGAAGCTTTCTTT	CASSFLSGGVKTEAFF
NA	TRBV5-1	TRBJ1-1	NA	TGCGCCAGCAGCCCCAGTTACTTGGGGTTAACTGAAACTTTCTTT	CASSPSYLGLTETFF
NA	TRBV7-2	TRBJ2-5	NA	TGTGCCAGCAGCCTCAACCACGGCGGGGTTGGGGAGACCCAGTACTTC	CASSLNHGGVGETQYF
TRBD1	TRBV10-3	TRBJ1-2	NA	TGTGCCATCAGTGAAACGACAGGGGCCTACTATGGCTACACCTTC	CAISETTGAYYGYTF
NA	TRBV25-1	TRBJ1-2	once	TGTGCCAGCAGTGAATCCTGGACGTCGGGCTACACCTTC	CASSESWTSGYTF